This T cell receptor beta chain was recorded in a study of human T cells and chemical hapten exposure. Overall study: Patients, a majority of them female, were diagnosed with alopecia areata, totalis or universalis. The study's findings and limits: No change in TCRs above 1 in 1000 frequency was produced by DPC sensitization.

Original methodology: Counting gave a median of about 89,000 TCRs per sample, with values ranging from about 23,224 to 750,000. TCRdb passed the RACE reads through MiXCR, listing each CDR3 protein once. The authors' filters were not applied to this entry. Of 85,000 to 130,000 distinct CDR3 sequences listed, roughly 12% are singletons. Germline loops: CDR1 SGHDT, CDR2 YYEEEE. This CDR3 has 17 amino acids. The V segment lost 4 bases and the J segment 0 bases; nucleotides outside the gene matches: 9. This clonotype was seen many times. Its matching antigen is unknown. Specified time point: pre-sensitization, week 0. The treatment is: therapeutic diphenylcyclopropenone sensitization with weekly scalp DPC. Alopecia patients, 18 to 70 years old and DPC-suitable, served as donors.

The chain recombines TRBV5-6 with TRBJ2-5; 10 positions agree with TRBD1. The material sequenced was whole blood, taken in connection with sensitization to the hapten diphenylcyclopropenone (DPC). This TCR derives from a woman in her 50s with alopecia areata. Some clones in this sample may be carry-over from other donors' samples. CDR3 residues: CASSPRWGQGYQETQYF. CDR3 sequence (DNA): TGTGCCAGCAGCCCCCGATGGGGACAGGGGTACCAAGAGACCCAGTACTTC.